This is a list of T cell receptor beta chains from one sample in a study of identical twins. One entry per CDR3 protein results from TCRdb running MiXCR on the 5' RACE reads. The data contain approximately 150,000 distinct CDR3 sequences, approximately 3.5% of them seen just once; the ten biggest clones take up more than 6.5%. The specimen sequenced was memory T cells sorted from blood. These receptors all come from a young man in good health. CDR3s include the opening cysteine and the closing phenylalanine or tryptophan. D genes are given only for firm matches. Clone size is given for some rows only: seen once, a few or many times, or a class if the clone is expanded.

D gene: TRBD1; V gene: TRBV19; J gene: TRBJ1-2; clone size: .; CDR3 DNA: TGTGCCAGTAGTGGGACAGGGGCCTATGGCTACACCTTC; CDR3 protein: CASSGTGAYGYTF
D gene: TRBD1; V gene: TRBV2; J gene: TRBJ2-2; clone size: many; CDR3 DNA: TGTGCCAGCAGGGGACAGTCGGGGAACACCGGGGAGCTGTTTTTT; CDR3 protein: CASRGQSGNTGELFF
D gene: .; V gene: TRBV30; J gene: TRBJ1-4; clone size: few; CDR3 DNA: TGTGCCTGGAACACCTGGGATGAAAAACTGTTTTTT; CDR3 protein: CAWNTWDEKLFF
D gene: .; V gene: TRBV4-1; J gene: TRBJ1-1; clone size: many; CDR3 DNA: TGCGCCAGCAGCCAACTTTCAACAGGGCGCGACACTGAAGCTTTCTTT; CDR3 protein: CASSQLSTGRDTEAFF
D gene: .; V gene: TRBV29-1; J gene: TRBJ2-4; clone size: many; CDR3 DNA: TGCAGCGTTGAGTCTGGAGGGGAAGCCAAAAACATTCAGTACTTC; CDR3 protein: CSVESGGEAKNIQYF
D gene: .; V gene: TRBV4-3; J gene: TRBJ2-6; clone size: many; CDR3 DNA: TGCGCCAGCAGCCAAGATAATGGGGCCAACGTCCTGACTTTC; CDR3 protein: CASSQDNGANVLTF
D gene: TRBD2; V gene: TRBV11-3; J gene: TRBJ2-1; clone size: many; CDR3 DNA: TGTGCCAGCAGCACTAGCGGGAGAAACAATGAGCAGTTCTTC; CDR3 protein: CASSTSGRNNEQFF
D gene: TRBD2; V gene: TRBV5-6; J gene: TRBJ2-7; clone size: many; CDR3 DNA: TGTGCCAGCAGCCCTAGCGGGAGATTCTACGAGCAGTACTTC; CDR3 protein: CASSPSGRFYEQYF
D gene: TRBD1; V gene: TRBV18; J gene: TRBJ2-4; clone size: once; CDR3 DNA: TGTGCCAGCTCACCTTTTCGGGGACGTCAGGGGGACATTCAGTACTTC; CDR3 protein: CASSPFRGRQGDIQYF
D gene: .; V gene: TRBV13; J gene: TRBJ2-3; clone size: many; CDR3 DNA: TGTGCCAGCAGCTCCTCGCAGGATACGCAGTATTTT; CDR3 protein: CASSSSQDTQYF
D gene: .; V gene: TRBV6-2/TRBV6-3; J gene: TRBJ1-5; clone size: many; CDR3 DNA: TGTGCCAGCAGTTACGCCCGGGGACATCAGCCCCAGCATTTT; CDR3 protein: CASSYARGHQPQHF
D gene: TRBD1; V gene: TRBV6-2/TRBV6-3; J gene: TRBJ1-5; clone size: many; CDR3 DNA: TGTGCCAGCAGAACGACAGGGTTGAGCAATCAGCCCCAGCATTTT; CDR3 protein: CASRTTGLSNQPQHF
D gene: .; V gene: TRBV20-1; J gene: TRBJ2-4; clone size: many; CDR3 DNA: TGCAGTGCTAGAGGATACGGGGCAGGGGCCAAAAACATTCAGTACTTC; CDR3 protein: CSARGYGAGAKNIQYF
D gene: .; V gene: TRBV5-1; J gene: TRBJ1-1; clone size: many; CDR3 DNA: TGCGCCAGCAGCGGGACATTCGGCACTGAAGCTTTCTTT; CDR3 protein: CASSGTFGTEAFF
D gene: TRBD1; V gene: TRBV7-9; J gene: TRBJ1-4; clone size: many; CDR3 DNA: TGTGCCAGCAGCTTAGCGAGCGGGACAGGGGGTGAAAAACTGTTTTTT; CDR3 protein: CASSLASGTGGEKLFF
D gene: .; V gene: TRBV15; J gene: TRBJ1-5; clone size: many; CDR3 DNA: TGTGCCACCAGCAGAGATCGTCAGCCCCAGCATTTT; CDR3 protein: CATSRDRQPQHF
D gene: .; V gene: TRBV3-1; J gene: TRBJ1-1; clone size: many; CDR3 DNA: TGTGCCAGCAGCCCATTGGGGAGTAACACTGAAGCTTTCTTT; CDR3 protein: CASSPLGSNTEAFF
D gene: .; V gene: TRBV6-5; J gene: TRBJ2-1; clone size: many; CDR3 DNA: TGTGCCAGCAGTTCCTCGCGAGGGAATGAGCAGTTCTTC; CDR3 protein: CASSSSRGNEQFF
D gene: .; V gene: TRBV6-1; J gene: TRBJ1-5; clone size: many; CDR3 DNA: TGTGCCAGCAGCGTGGGGCCCGACAATCAGCCCCAGCATTTT; CDR3 protein: CASSVGPDNQPQHF
D gene: .; V gene: TRBV6-5; J gene: TRBJ1-3; clone size: .; CDR3 DNA: TGTGCCAGCAGTTACTCGAAGTGGCGGGGAGTCGGTGGAAACACCATATATTTT; CDR3 protein: CASSYSKWRGVGGNTIYF
D gene: TRBD2; V gene: TRBV12-3/TRBV12-4; J gene: TRBJ2-1; clone size: many; CDR3 DNA: TGTGCCAGCAGTAAGGGACTAGCTTCCTACAATGAGCAGTTCTTC; CDR3 protein: CASSKGLASYNEQFF
D gene: TRBD2; V gene: TRBV28; J gene: TRBJ2-1; clone size: .; CDR3 DNA: TGTGCCAGCAGTCGGGGGGAAACCTACAATGAGCAGTTCTTC; CDR3 protein: CASSRGETYNEQFF
D gene: .; V gene: TRBV28; J gene: TRBJ1-6; clone size: few; CDR3 DNA: TGTGCCAGCAGTCTGGTGGGCTCACCCCTCCACTTT; CDR3 protein: CASSLVGSPLHF
D gene: .; V gene: TRBV20-1; J gene: TRBJ2-3; clone size: many; CDR3 DNA: TGCAGTGCTGACCTTGGGGCCACAGATACGCAGTATTTT; CDR3 protein: CSADLGATDTQYF
D gene: TRBD2; V gene: TRBV10-3; J gene: TRBJ2-1; clone size: many; CDR3 DNA: TGTGCCATCAGTGATTCTGGGGCGGGAGGCTACAATGAGCAGTTCTTC; CDR3 protein: CAISDSGAGGYNEQFF
D gene: TRBD1; V gene: TRBV5-1; J gene: TRBJ2-7; clone size: many; CDR3 DNA: TGCGCCAGCAGCCAACGCCCGGGACAGGCCTACGAGCAGTACTTC; CDR3 protein: CASSQRPGQAYEQYF
D gene: TRBD2; V gene: TRBV11-2; J gene: TRBJ2-1; clone size: many; CDR3 DNA: TGTGCCAGCAGTCCTATCCCCCCCGGGCTAGCGGGGGGCCCGTACAATGAGCAGTTCTTC; CDR3 protein: CASSPIPPGLAGGPYNEQFF
D gene: .; V gene: TRBV11-3; J gene: TRBJ1-1; clone size: many; CDR3 DNA: TGTGCCAGCAGCTTAGGAAGGAACACTGAAGCTTTCTTT; CDR3 protein: CASSLGRNTEAFF
D gene: TRBD2; V gene: TRBV6-2/TRBV6-3; J gene: TRBJ2-1; clone size: few; CDR3 DNA: TGTGCCAGCAGAATTGCCGGACTAGGCGTCGACAATGAGCAGTTCTTC; CDR3 protein: CASRIAGLGVDNEQFF
D gene: TRBD1; V gene: TRBV5-1; J gene: TRBJ2-6; clone size: many; CDR3 DNA: TGCGCCAGCAGTGAAACGGGACAGGGAAAGGCTGGGGCCAACGTCCTGACTTTC; CDR3 protein: CASSETGQGKAGANVLTF
D gene: TRBD1; V gene: TRBV20-1; J gene: TRBJ2-2; clone size: .; CDR3 DNA: TGCAGTGCTAGAGGCTCCACCGGGACAGCGAACACCGGGGAGCTGTTTTTT; CDR3 protein: CSARGSTGTANTGELFF
D gene: TRBD2; V gene: TRBV4-1; J gene: TRBJ2-4; clone size: many; CDR3 DNA: TGCGCCAGCAGCCCAGGACTAGCGGGAGGGGAATCCAAAAACATTCAGTACTTC; CDR3 protein: CASSPGLAGGESKNIQYF
D gene: .; V gene: TRBV6-1; J gene: TRBJ2-3; clone size: many; CDR3 DNA: TGTGCCAGCCGCCTGACTACTAGCACAGATACGCAGTATTTT; CDR3 protein: CASRLTTSTDTQYF
D gene: .; V gene: TRBV6-1; J gene: TRBJ2-5; clone size: many; CDR3 DNA: TGTGCCAGCAGTCGCAGCATTCAACAAGAGACCCAGTACTTC; CDR3 protein: CASSRSIQQETQYF
D gene: .; V gene: TRBV4-1; J gene: TRBJ1-2; clone size: many; CDR3 DNA: TGCGCCAGCAGCCAAGTCAATCTTTCCGGCTACACCTTC; CDR3 protein: CASSQVNLSGYTF
D gene: TRBD1; V gene: TRBV4-2; J gene: TRBJ1-1; clone size: many; CDR3 DNA: TGTGCCAGCAGCCAAGTGGGACAGGGCTACACTGAAGCTTTCTTT; CDR3 protein: CASSQVGQGYTEAFF
D gene: .; V gene: TRBV6-5; J gene: TRBJ2-3; clone size: many; CDR3 DNA: TGTGCCAGCAGTGTAGACTGGTACACGCAGTATTTT; CDR3 protein: CASSVDWYTQYF
D gene: TRBD1; V gene: TRBV11-2; J gene: TRBJ1-4; clone size: .; CDR3 DNA: TGTGCCAGCAGCTTGGGACAGGTTAATGAAAAACTGTTTTTT; CDR3 protein: CASSLGQVNEKLFF
D gene: TRBD1; V gene: TRBV10-3; J gene: TRBJ2-2; clone size: many; CDR3 DNA: TGTGCCATCAGTGCCCAAGTTCCCGGGACAGTCACCGGGGAGCTGTTTTTT; CDR3 protein: CAISAQVPGTVTGELFF
D gene: .; V gene: TRBV4-3; J gene: TRBJ2-7; clone size: many; CDR3 DNA: TGCGCCAGCAGCCAAGGGACGGACCACCACTACGAGCAGTACTTC; CDR3 protein: CASSQGTDHHYEQYF
D gene: .; V gene: TRBV6-5; J gene: TRBJ2-2; clone size: many; CDR3 DNA: TGTGCCAGCACTTCCGCTAGCGCCTACACCGGGGAGCTGTTTTTT; CDR3 protein: CASTSASAYTGELFF
D gene: TRBD2; V gene: TRBV12-3/TRBV12-4; J gene: TRBJ2-5; clone size: many; CDR3 DNA: TGTGCCAGCAGTCGGGGTAATAGCGGGGGACCTCAAGAGACCCAGTACTTC; CDR3 protein: CASSRGNSGGPQETQYF
D gene: TRBD2; V gene: TRBV29-1; J gene: TRBJ2-1; clone size: many; CDR3 DNA: TGCAGCGTTCTAGCGGAGCCGAGCTCCTACAATGAGCAGTTCTTC; CDR3 protein: CSVLAEPSSYNEQFF
D gene: TRBD2; V gene: TRBV20-1; J gene: TRBJ2-7; clone size: many; CDR3 DNA: TGCAGTGTACCGACTAGCGGGGCCTACGAGCAGTACTTC; CDR3 protein: CSVPTSGAYEQYF
D gene: TRBD2; V gene: TRBV12-3/TRBV12-4; J gene: TRBJ2-7; clone size: few; CDR3 DNA: TGTGCCAGCAGTACCAGCCCCGGACTAGCGGTAAGCTCCTACGAGCAGTACTTC; CDR3 protein: CASSTSPGLAVSSYEQYF